This TCR beta chain was observed in a study of blood T cell repertoires in COVID-19 (dated by TCRdb to the early 2020s). For the wider study: Samples covering the acute and convalescent phases of COVID-19 were provided by collaborators in the United States, Italy and Spain. Subjects who had been exposed to COVID-19, were actively infected with it, or had recovered from it provided the deeply sampled blood TCRbeta repertoires that made up the dataset. The material from the prospective study consisted of cDNA or gDNA derived from T cells, B-cell-depleted T cells, or PBMCs. Nearly every sample came with metadata listing a de-identified subject ID, COVID-19 status, age in years and sex. Where HLA class I and class II types were available, the types were taken from metadata supplied by the sample provider, not from assay-based typing. The repertoires were released in a freely available public database meant as a resource for research on the immune response to SARS-CoV-2. The samples were drawn from the first 160 participants of the ongoing ImmuneRACE study and from 1,254 subjects provided by 6 global collaborators. What the study reported, not specific to this receptor: Clinical and demographic metadata were provided uncurated, with the amount varying by source and participant.

Whole blood was collected in K2EDTA tubes by collaborating institutions according to the institutions' own protocols. For TCRbeta analysis, collaborators shipped samples in one of three forms: frozen whole blood, isolated PBMCs, or DNA extracted from either of those sample types. TCRbeta CDR3 regions were amplified from genomic DNA by means of the immunoSEQ Assay, a bias-controlled multiplex PCR. Per the source publication's procedure: Within the assay, amplification of reference gene primers was used to estimate how many nucleated cells each sample contained. To quantify the absolute abundance of each unique TCRbeta CDR3 rearrangement, sequence reads were collapsed and filtered. For each sample, productive Simpson clonality was calculated as the square root of Simpson's diversity index across productive rearrangements. This immuneACCESS table, as held by TCRdb, lists in-frame sequences with V and J called but not all clones. Of the missing ones, under half trace to an unresolved V gene in checked studies; the others have no known cause. V, J and clone size are taken as reported in that table, and D and trimming were inferred from the DNA itself. The sample table shows 85,000 to 100,000 clones, and about 76% are seen once. Clones ranked in the top ten supply 24% of the sample.

Notes on this clone: The antigen it binds to is not known. No base quality values were provided; no much bigger clone lies one nucleotide off.

In the germline V gene, CDR1 corresponds to SGHVS and CDR2 to FQNEAQ. The CDR3, from cysteine to phenylalanine, totals 13 residues. The retained sequence is limited to the CDR3, 39 bases, with the frame set at the first base. V is reduced by 3 bases and J by 7 bases, leaving a spacing of 13 bases between them. The TCR sequence derives from a human donor in a cohort sampled during active COVID-19. The chain uses TRBV7-8 and TRBJ2-7; the D gene identity is not certain. The sample consisted of peripheral blood. In nucleotides, the sequence is TGTGCCAGCAGCTTTGACTTTGTTAGTGAGCAGTACTTC. Its translation reads: CASSFDFVSEQYF.